This entry lists 17 T cell receptor beta chains sequenced from one sample in a study of cytomegalovirus exposure and HLA in healthy donors. Primers for the PCR totalled 60 Vbeta and 13 Jbeta. Produced via immunoSEQ multiplex PCR; TCRdb's table is partial and in-frame only. The sample contains around 150,000 clones, 75% to 85% of which appear only once. Input material: PBMCs. These receptors were taken from a human donor in good health.

V is TRBV28 and J is TRBJ2-2; 8 nucleotides match TRBD1. V was clipped by 6 bases and J by 5 bases; unmatched bases: 8. CDR3 size: 15 residues. From germline, CDR1 is MDHEN and CDR2 SYDVKM. CDR3 protein: CASRPTGGDTGELFF. For the CDR3, the DNA is TGTGCCAGCAGACCCACAGGGGGAGATACCGGGGAGCTGTTTTTT.

The chain is built from TRBV4-1 and TRBJ1-1; no clear D gene. This CDR3 has 14 residues. The V end lost 4 bases, the J end lost 10 bases, and 19 bases lay between the germline ends. Per the germline V gene, CDR1 is MGHRA and CDR2 is YSYEKL. The CDR3 is CASSPQVEGRRAFF. The DNA for the CDR3 is TGCGCCAGCAGCCCCCAGGTAGAGGGCCGAAGAGCTTTCTTT.

The genes are TRBV5-4 and TRBJ1-2, with D unresolved. V was clipped by 0 bases and J by 4 bases, with 7 bases between them. Germline V gene data show CDR1 as SGHNT and CDR2 as YYREEE (reference sequence). The CDR3 loop spans 13 amino acids. CDR3 amino acids: CASSLDPSYGYTF. CDR3 in DNA: TGTGCCAGCAGCTTGGATCCCAGCTATGGCTACACCTTC.

Note on this clone: A read error may account for a junction end that differs from germline. This sequence joins TRBV15 and TRBJ2-1, with TRBD2 matching 8 bases. In germline, CDR1 is LNHNV, CDR2 YYDKDF (reference sequence). The CDR3 consists of 14 residues. The CDR3 DNA reads as TGTGCCACCAGTAGAGCGGGAGATGGAAATGAGCAGTTCTTC. Translation: CATSRAGDGNEQFF.

The genes are TRBV5-1 and TRBJ2-3; TRBD2 matches at 8 bases. V gave up 0 bases and J gave up 0 bases; unmatched junction bases: 3. Germline CDR1 is SGHRS and CDR2 is YFSETQ. The CDR3 totals 16 residues. CDR3 sequence reads: CASSLVERGSTDTQYF. DNA of the CDR3: TGCGCCAGCAGCTTGGTAGAGCGGGGGAGCACAGATACGCAGTATTTT.

V usage is TRBV15 and J usage is TRBJ1-2; tentative D call: TRBD1 (6 bases). CDR3 length equals 17 residues. Trimming pared 2 bases from V and 4 bases from J, leaving 20 bases between. Germline-derived CDR1 and CDR2 are LNHNV and YYDKDF (reference sequence). DNA for the CDR3: TGTGCCACCAGCAGACAGGAGGGGGGGGCGTTTGCCTATGGCTACACCTTC. Protein product: CATSRQEGGAFAYGYTF.

V is TRBV18 and J is TRBJ2-1; 8 bases map to TRBD1. This CDR3 has 15 residues. V lost 3 bases and J lost 5; bases outside the gene matches: 6. Per germline, CDR1 KGHSH and CDR2 LQKENI. The CDR3: CASSPGTGNNNEQFF. The CDR3 coding sequence is TGTGCCAGCTCACCCGGGACAGGCAACAACAATGAGCAGTTCTTC.

The rearrangement joins TRBV15 to TRBJ2-7; TRBD1 is a possible D gene (5 bases). The germline V and J ends were trimmed by 4 bases and 6 bases, with 13 bases remaining between them. Germline CDR1 reads LNHNV; CDR2 reads YYDKDF (reference sequence). The CDR3 has 13 residues. CDR3 nucleotides: TGTGCCACCAGCATGGTAGGGGCAGGCGAGCAGTACTTC. Translating it yields CATSMVGAGEQYF. The variable domain in full, completed from reference TRBV15 and TRBJ2-7, reads DAMVIQNPRYQVTQFGKPVTLSCSQTLNHNVMYWYQQKSSQAPKLLFHYYDKDFNNEADTPDNFQSRRPNTSFCFLDIRSPGLGDTAMYLCATSMVGAGEQYFGPGTRLTVT.

The chain employs TRBV6-1 and TRBJ1-5; the D is unclear. V was trimmed by 7 bases and J by 0 bases, leaving 13 bases between them. The germline CDR1 and CDR2 sequences are MNHNS and SASEGT. The CDR3 totals 15 residues. Here the CDR3 DNA reads TGTGCCAGCACCCAATTGGCTGTTAGCAATCAGCCCCAGCATTTT. This translates into CASTQLAVSNQPQHF.

This chain connects TRBV2 to TRBJ1-5; D not resolved. Trimming stripped 4 bases from V and 0 bases from J, with 7 bases between. In germline, CDR1 is SNHLY, CDR2 FYNNEI. The CDR3 runs 14 residues. The CDR3 coding sequence is TGTGCCAGCAGTGTTATCCGTAGCAATCAGCCCCAGCATTTT. It is translated as CASSVIRSNQPQHF.

This chain joins TRBV27 and TRBJ1-1; TRBD1 matches 7 bases. The CDR3 loop spans 14 amino acids. The germline CDR1 and CDR2 sequences are MNHEY and SMNVEV (reference sequence). V was pared by 7 bases and J by 3 bases, with 8 bases of the junction left unmatched. CDR3 sequence: CASKRTGVDTEAFF. The CDR3 DNA sequence: TGTGCCAGCAAACGCACAGGGGTCGACACTGAAGCTTTCTTT.

In this sample, this clone turned up a few times. This chain links TRBV30 with TRBJ2-1; D is perhaps TRBD1 (6 bases). Germline loops: CDR1 GTSNPN, CDR2 SVGIG (reference sequence). The CDR3 loop spans 11 amino acids. Deletions cut 3 bases from V and 10 bases from J, with 10 bases between. The CDR3 DNA follows: TGTGCCTGGAGCCCCGACAGGGAGCAGTTCTTC. Translating gives CAWSPDREQFF. Variable domain in full (rest from reference TRBV30 and TRBJ2-1): SQTIHQWPATLVQPVGSPLSLECTVEGTSNPNLYWYRQAAGRGLQLLFYSVGIGQISSEVPQNLSASRPQDRQFILSSKKLLLSDSGFYLCAWSPDREQFFGPGTRLTVL.

The chain has TRBV4-1 and TRBJ1-2; D is uncertain. The germline V gene has CDR1 MGHRA and CDR2 YSYEKL. There are 13 residues in the CDR3. V lost 3 bases, J lost 3 bases, and 8 bases lay in between. The CDR3: CASSHPHDYGYTF. The DNA of the CDR3 is TGCGCCAGCAGCCATCCCCATGACTATGGCTACACCTTC.

This clone occurred a few times. The CDR3 is CASRSGTSGSRRQETQYF. CDR3 DNA: TGTGCCAGCAGGTCCGGGACTAGCGGGAGTCGTAGGCAAGAGACCCAGTACTTC. The V and J genes are TRBV7-8 and TRBJ2-5; 14 bases fit TRBD2. V lost 6 bases and J lost 2; bases outside the gene matches: 11. Germline CDR1 reads SGHVS; CDR2 reads FQNEAQ. The CDR3 extends over 18 amino acids.

This clone was detected once. This rearrangement joins TRBV29-1 to TRBJ2-3; D is perhaps TRBD1 (8 bases). V lost 7 bases to trimming and J lost 3 bases, with 20 bases between them. The germline V gene has CDR1 SQVTM and CDR2 ANQGSEA. The CDR3 has 15 residues. CDR3 bases: TGCAGCGGCCAGGGGGCGGGGGTAGCGACAGATACGCAGTATTTT. Translating gives CSGQGAGVATDTQYF.

The chain joins TRBV7-2 to TRBJ2-5, with 9 bases matching TRBD1. CDR3 length equals 16 residues. The V segment lost 7 bases and the J segment 3 bases; nucleotides outside the gene matches: 12. Germline V gene data show CDR1 as SGHTA and CDR2 as FQGNSA. Here the CDR3 reads CASTQQGQGREETQYF. In nucleotides, the CDR3 is TGTGCCAGCACCCAACAGGGACAGGGAAGGGAAGAGACCCAGTACTTC.

The chain has TRBV7-9 and TRBJ2-1; D perhaps matches TRBD2 (6 bases). V gave up 1 base and J gave up 4 bases, with 17 bases separating them. CDR3 length equals 17 residues. Germline CDR1 and CDR2: SEHNR and FQNEAQ (reference sequence). In nucleotides, the CDR3 is TGTGCCAGCAGCTTAGTTCCCCTAGCGTTCCGTTACAATGAGCAGTTCTTC. It specifies CASSLVPLAFRYNEQFF.